The 15 T cell receptor beta chains reported below all come from one sample, sequenced in a study of blood T cell repertoires in COVID-19. TCRdb's copy holds only in-frame clones and misses some; the assay was immunoSEQ multiplex PCR. This table has 74,000 or so clones, roughly 89% appearing once. The source material was peripheral blood. These TCRs come from a man between 50 and 59 years old with active COVID-19.

The gene calls are TRBV7-2 and TRBJ2-3, with D perhaps matching TRBD2 (6 bases). Trimming stripped 1 base from V and 3 bases from J, with 14 bases between. This CDR3 is built from 16 residues. Germline lookup yields CDR1 SGHTA and CDR2 FQGNSA. CDR3: CASSLVGGTWTDTQYF. DNA for the CDR3: TGTGCCAGCAGCTTAGTTGGGGGGACCTGGACAGATACGCAGTATTTT.

The V call is TRBV9, the J call TRBJ2-5; D may be TRBD2 (6 bases). In germline, CDR1 is SGDLS, CDR2 YYNGEE. V was shortened by 7 bases and J by 2 bases, with 12 bases between the two germline ends. The CDR3 length is 13 residues. CDR3 sequence: CASQGLPQETQYF. In DNA form, the CDR3 reads TGTGCCAGCCAGGGACTCCCGCAAGAGACCCAGTACTTC.

The chain is built from TRBV6-5 and TRBJ2-7, with 9 bases identical to TRBD2. CDR1 and CDR2 (germline): MNHEY, SVGAGI. This CDR3 is built from 15 residues. Trimming at V came to 6 bases and at J to 1 base, leaving 7 bases not matched to a gene. Written as DNA, the CDR3 is TGTGCCAGCAGGCCGACTAGCGGACTATCCTACGAGCAGTACTTC. This codes for CASRPTSGLSYEQYF.

This rearrangement joins TRBV7-9 to TRBJ2-7; 9 nucleotides agree with TRBD2. Germline V lookup: CDR1 SEHNR, CDR2 FQNEAQ (reference sequence). The J segment lost 4 bases and the V segment lost 4 bases, leaving 8 bases of the junction unmatched. The CDR3 loop spans 15 amino acids. The DNA of the CDR3 is TGTGCCAGCAGCTACCTTGCGGGGGGGGTTTACGAGCAGTACTTC. This translates into CASSYLAGGVYEQYF.

This clone was seen a handful of times. The rearrangement uses TRBV5-4 and TRBJ1-2, with D hard to call. CDR1 and CDR2 from the germline V gene are SGHNT and YYREEE (reference sequence). CDR3 length equals 10 residues. The CDR3 protein is CASGEGGYTF. The CDR3 nucleotides read TGTGCGAGCGGTGAGGGTGGCTACACCTTC.

The chain employs TRBV27 and TRBJ1-2; D remains unclear. The CDR3 runs 16 residues. CDR1 and CDR2 from the germline V gene are MNHEY and SMNVEV (reference sequence). The V end lost 4 bases, the J end lost 4 bases, and 19 bases lay between the germline ends. The CDR3 DNA follows: TGTGCCAGCAGTTCTATACTTAGGCCGGGGAGCTATGGCTACACCTTC. Residues: CASSSILRPGSYGYTF.

The genes are TRBV27 and TRBJ2-7; TRBD2 might be the D (6 bases). The CDR3 spans 12 residues. The V end was cut by 3 bases, the J end by 12 bases, with 15 bases between. Germline values: CDR1 MNHEY, CDR2 SMNVEV (reference sequence). In DNA, the CDR3 is TGTGCCAGCAGTTTCGGGACCGGGGGTCTGTACTTC. This sequence encodes CASSFGTGGLYF.

CDR3 in DNA: TGTGCCATCAGTGACCTGACAGCCGCGAACACCGGGGAGCTGTTTTTT. Translated: CAISDLTAANTGELFF. J is TRBJ2-2 and V is TRBV10-3; D is perhaps TRBD1 (5 bases). The CDR3 covers 16 residues. Germline CDR1 reads ENHRY; CDR2 reads SYGVKD. V gave up 3 bases and J gave up 0 bases, with 11 bases separating them.

The chain carries TRBV7-6 and TRBJ2-7, with 9 bases aligning to TRBD2. There are 14 residues in the CDR3. Per the germline V gene, CDR1 is SGHVS and CDR2 is FNYEAQ. V was clipped by 5 bases and J by 7 bases; unmatched bases: 9. CDR3 amino acids: CASSPGQAGGEQYF. CDR3 nucleotides: TGTGCCAGCAGCCCTGGACAGGCGGGAGGGGAGCAGTACTTC.

This chain joins TRBV10-3 and TRBJ2-3, with 8 nucleotides matching TRBD1. CDR1 ENHRY and CDR2 SYGVKD come from the germline V gene. V lost 6 bases, J lost 0 bases, and 2 bases stayed unmatched. The CDR3 has 14 amino acids. CDR3 sequence (DNA): TGTGCCATCAGCCGGGACAGGAGCACAGATACGCAGTATTTT. Its translation: CAISRDRSTDTQYF.

The rearrangement joins TRBV7-2 to TRBJ2-7; the match to TRBD1 covers 7 bases. Unmatched junction bases numbered 7, after V lost 5 bases and J lost 3 bases. Germline CDR1 and CDR2: SGHTA and FQGNSA. The CDR3 loop spans 14 amino acids. CDR3 DNA sequence: TGTGCCAGCAGCCCCAGGGGACAGTACTACGAGCAGTACTTC. It translates to CASSPRGQYYEQYF.

The gene calls are TRBV3-1 (or the pseudogene TRBV3-2) and TRBJ2-1; 10 bases are a match to TRBD1. V gave up 4 bases and J gave up 8 bases; unmatched junction bases: 11. Germline loops: CDR1 LGHDT, CDR2 YNNKEL (reference sequence). The CDR3 consists of 16 residues. CDR3 region: CASSLGEGTGEYEQFF. Here the CDR3 DNA reads TGTGCCAGCAGCCTAGGGGAAGGGACAGGGGAGTATGAGCAGTTCTTC.

J is TRBJ1-1 and V is TRBV4-1, with 8 bases that match TRBD1. V trimming: 0 bases; J trimming: 11 bases; junction bases outside the gene matches: 8. CDR3 size: 14 residues. CDR1 is MGHRA and CDR2 is YSYEKL in the germline V gene. The CDR3 DNA is TGCGCCAGCAGCCAAGAGCCAGGGGGCAGTTGGGCTTTCTTT. Translating gives CASSQEPGGSWAFF.

This chain links TRBV2 with TRBJ1-5; D remains ambiguous. From germline, CDR1 is SNHLY and CDR2 FYNNEI. V gave up 6 bases and J gave up 3 bases, with 6 bases separating them. The length of the CDR3 is 12 residues. The CDR3 nucleotides read TGTGCCAGCAGGTCTTACAATCAGCCCCAGCATTTT. This sequence encodes CASRSYNQPQHF.

This clone was seen only once. The chain recombines TRBV5-6 with TRBJ2-7; possibly TRBD2 for D (6 bases). V was pared by 4 bases and J by 1 base, with 18 bases between. The CDR3 is 16 residues long. Germline-derived CDR1 and CDR2 are SGHDT and YYEEEE. The CDR3 DNA follows: TGTGCCAGCAGCCCCTACTCTAGCGCCGGTTCCTACGAGCAGTACTTC. Residues: CASSPYSSAGSYEQYF.